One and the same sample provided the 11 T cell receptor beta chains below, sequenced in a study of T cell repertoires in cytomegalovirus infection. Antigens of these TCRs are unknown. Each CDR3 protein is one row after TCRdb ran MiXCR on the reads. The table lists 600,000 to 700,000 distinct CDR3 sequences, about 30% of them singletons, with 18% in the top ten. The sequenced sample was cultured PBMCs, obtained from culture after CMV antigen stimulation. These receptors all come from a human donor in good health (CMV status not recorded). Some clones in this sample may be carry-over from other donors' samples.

Written as DNA, the CDR3 is TGCAGTGCTAGAATGGGGAGCACTGAAGCTTTCTTT. Translation: CSARMGSTEAFF. This chain connects TRBV20-1 to TRBJ1-1; no definite D call. V lost 2 bases and J 4 bases, leaving 8 bases between the germline ends. The CDR3 loop spans 12 amino acids. From germline, CDR1 is DFQATT and CDR2 SNEGSKA (reference sequence).

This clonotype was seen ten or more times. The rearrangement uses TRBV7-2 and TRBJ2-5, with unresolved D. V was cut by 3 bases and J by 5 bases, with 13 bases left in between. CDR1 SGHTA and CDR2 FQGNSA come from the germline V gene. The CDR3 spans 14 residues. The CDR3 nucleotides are TGTGCCAGCAGCTTCCAAAGATCGCCCGAGACCCAGTACTTC. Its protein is CASSFQRSPETQYF.

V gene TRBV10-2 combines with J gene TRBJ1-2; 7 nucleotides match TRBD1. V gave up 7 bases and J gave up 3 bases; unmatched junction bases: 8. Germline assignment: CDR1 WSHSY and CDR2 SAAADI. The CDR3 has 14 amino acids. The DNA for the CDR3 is TGCGCCAGCACCGGACCGGGACAGTACTATGGCTACACCTTC. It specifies CASTGPGQYYGYTF.

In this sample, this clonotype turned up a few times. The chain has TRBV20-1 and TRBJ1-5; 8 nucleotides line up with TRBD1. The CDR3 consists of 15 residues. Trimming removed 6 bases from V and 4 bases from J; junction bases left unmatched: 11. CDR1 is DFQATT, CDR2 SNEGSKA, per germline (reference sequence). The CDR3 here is CSAAPGRQGNQPQHF. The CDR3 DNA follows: TGCAGTGCAGCCCCCGGACGACAGGGGAATCAGCCCCAGCATTTT.

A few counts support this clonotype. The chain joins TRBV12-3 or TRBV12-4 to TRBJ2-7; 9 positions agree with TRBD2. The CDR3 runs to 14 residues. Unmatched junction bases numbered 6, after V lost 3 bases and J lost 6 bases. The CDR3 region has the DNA TGTGCCAGCAGTTTTTTAGCGGGAGTTCGCGAGCAGTACTTC. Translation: CASSFLAGVREQYF.

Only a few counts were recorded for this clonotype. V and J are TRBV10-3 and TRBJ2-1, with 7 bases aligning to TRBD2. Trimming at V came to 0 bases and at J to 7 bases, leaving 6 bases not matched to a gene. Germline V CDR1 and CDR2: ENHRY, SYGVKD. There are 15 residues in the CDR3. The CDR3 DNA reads TGTGCCATCAGTGAGTCCCTTGGGGGGGGAAATGAGCAGTTCTTC. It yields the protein CAISESLGGGNEQFF.

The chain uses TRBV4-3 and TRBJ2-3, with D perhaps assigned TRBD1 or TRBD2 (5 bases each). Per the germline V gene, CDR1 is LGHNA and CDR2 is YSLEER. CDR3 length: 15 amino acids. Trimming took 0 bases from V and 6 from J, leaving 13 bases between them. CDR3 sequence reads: CASSQDGTTRDTQYF. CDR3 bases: TGCGCCAGCAGCCAAGACGGGACCACCCGTGATACGCAGTATTTT.

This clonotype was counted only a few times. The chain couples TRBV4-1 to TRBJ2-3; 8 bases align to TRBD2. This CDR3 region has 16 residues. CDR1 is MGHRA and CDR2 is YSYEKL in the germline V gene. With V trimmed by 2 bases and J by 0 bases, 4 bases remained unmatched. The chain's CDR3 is CASSQRAGGSTDTQYF. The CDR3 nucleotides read TGCGCCAGCAGCCAAAGGGCGGGGGGCAGCACAGATACGCAGTATTTT.

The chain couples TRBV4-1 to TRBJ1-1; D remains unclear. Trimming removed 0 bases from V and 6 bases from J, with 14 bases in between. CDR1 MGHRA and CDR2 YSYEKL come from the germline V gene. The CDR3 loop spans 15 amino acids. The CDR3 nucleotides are TGCGCCAGCAGCCAAGATGGCTTAGAGGTGCCTGAAGCTTTCTTT. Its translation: CASSQDGLEVPEAFF.

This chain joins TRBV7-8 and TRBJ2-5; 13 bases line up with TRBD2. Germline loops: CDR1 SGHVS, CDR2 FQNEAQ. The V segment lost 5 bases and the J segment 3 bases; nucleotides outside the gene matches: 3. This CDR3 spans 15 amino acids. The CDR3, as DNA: TGTGCCAGCAGCAAGGGGACTAGCGGGGAAGAGACCCAGTACTTC. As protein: CASSKGTSGEETQYF.

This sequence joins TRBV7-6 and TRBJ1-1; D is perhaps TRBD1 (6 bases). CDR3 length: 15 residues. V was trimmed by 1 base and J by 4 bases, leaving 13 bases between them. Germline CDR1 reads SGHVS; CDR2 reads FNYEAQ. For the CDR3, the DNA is TGTGCCAGCAGCTTAGTGCGGGGGGCTGGCACTGAAGCTTTCTTT. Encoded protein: CASSLVRGAGTEAFF.